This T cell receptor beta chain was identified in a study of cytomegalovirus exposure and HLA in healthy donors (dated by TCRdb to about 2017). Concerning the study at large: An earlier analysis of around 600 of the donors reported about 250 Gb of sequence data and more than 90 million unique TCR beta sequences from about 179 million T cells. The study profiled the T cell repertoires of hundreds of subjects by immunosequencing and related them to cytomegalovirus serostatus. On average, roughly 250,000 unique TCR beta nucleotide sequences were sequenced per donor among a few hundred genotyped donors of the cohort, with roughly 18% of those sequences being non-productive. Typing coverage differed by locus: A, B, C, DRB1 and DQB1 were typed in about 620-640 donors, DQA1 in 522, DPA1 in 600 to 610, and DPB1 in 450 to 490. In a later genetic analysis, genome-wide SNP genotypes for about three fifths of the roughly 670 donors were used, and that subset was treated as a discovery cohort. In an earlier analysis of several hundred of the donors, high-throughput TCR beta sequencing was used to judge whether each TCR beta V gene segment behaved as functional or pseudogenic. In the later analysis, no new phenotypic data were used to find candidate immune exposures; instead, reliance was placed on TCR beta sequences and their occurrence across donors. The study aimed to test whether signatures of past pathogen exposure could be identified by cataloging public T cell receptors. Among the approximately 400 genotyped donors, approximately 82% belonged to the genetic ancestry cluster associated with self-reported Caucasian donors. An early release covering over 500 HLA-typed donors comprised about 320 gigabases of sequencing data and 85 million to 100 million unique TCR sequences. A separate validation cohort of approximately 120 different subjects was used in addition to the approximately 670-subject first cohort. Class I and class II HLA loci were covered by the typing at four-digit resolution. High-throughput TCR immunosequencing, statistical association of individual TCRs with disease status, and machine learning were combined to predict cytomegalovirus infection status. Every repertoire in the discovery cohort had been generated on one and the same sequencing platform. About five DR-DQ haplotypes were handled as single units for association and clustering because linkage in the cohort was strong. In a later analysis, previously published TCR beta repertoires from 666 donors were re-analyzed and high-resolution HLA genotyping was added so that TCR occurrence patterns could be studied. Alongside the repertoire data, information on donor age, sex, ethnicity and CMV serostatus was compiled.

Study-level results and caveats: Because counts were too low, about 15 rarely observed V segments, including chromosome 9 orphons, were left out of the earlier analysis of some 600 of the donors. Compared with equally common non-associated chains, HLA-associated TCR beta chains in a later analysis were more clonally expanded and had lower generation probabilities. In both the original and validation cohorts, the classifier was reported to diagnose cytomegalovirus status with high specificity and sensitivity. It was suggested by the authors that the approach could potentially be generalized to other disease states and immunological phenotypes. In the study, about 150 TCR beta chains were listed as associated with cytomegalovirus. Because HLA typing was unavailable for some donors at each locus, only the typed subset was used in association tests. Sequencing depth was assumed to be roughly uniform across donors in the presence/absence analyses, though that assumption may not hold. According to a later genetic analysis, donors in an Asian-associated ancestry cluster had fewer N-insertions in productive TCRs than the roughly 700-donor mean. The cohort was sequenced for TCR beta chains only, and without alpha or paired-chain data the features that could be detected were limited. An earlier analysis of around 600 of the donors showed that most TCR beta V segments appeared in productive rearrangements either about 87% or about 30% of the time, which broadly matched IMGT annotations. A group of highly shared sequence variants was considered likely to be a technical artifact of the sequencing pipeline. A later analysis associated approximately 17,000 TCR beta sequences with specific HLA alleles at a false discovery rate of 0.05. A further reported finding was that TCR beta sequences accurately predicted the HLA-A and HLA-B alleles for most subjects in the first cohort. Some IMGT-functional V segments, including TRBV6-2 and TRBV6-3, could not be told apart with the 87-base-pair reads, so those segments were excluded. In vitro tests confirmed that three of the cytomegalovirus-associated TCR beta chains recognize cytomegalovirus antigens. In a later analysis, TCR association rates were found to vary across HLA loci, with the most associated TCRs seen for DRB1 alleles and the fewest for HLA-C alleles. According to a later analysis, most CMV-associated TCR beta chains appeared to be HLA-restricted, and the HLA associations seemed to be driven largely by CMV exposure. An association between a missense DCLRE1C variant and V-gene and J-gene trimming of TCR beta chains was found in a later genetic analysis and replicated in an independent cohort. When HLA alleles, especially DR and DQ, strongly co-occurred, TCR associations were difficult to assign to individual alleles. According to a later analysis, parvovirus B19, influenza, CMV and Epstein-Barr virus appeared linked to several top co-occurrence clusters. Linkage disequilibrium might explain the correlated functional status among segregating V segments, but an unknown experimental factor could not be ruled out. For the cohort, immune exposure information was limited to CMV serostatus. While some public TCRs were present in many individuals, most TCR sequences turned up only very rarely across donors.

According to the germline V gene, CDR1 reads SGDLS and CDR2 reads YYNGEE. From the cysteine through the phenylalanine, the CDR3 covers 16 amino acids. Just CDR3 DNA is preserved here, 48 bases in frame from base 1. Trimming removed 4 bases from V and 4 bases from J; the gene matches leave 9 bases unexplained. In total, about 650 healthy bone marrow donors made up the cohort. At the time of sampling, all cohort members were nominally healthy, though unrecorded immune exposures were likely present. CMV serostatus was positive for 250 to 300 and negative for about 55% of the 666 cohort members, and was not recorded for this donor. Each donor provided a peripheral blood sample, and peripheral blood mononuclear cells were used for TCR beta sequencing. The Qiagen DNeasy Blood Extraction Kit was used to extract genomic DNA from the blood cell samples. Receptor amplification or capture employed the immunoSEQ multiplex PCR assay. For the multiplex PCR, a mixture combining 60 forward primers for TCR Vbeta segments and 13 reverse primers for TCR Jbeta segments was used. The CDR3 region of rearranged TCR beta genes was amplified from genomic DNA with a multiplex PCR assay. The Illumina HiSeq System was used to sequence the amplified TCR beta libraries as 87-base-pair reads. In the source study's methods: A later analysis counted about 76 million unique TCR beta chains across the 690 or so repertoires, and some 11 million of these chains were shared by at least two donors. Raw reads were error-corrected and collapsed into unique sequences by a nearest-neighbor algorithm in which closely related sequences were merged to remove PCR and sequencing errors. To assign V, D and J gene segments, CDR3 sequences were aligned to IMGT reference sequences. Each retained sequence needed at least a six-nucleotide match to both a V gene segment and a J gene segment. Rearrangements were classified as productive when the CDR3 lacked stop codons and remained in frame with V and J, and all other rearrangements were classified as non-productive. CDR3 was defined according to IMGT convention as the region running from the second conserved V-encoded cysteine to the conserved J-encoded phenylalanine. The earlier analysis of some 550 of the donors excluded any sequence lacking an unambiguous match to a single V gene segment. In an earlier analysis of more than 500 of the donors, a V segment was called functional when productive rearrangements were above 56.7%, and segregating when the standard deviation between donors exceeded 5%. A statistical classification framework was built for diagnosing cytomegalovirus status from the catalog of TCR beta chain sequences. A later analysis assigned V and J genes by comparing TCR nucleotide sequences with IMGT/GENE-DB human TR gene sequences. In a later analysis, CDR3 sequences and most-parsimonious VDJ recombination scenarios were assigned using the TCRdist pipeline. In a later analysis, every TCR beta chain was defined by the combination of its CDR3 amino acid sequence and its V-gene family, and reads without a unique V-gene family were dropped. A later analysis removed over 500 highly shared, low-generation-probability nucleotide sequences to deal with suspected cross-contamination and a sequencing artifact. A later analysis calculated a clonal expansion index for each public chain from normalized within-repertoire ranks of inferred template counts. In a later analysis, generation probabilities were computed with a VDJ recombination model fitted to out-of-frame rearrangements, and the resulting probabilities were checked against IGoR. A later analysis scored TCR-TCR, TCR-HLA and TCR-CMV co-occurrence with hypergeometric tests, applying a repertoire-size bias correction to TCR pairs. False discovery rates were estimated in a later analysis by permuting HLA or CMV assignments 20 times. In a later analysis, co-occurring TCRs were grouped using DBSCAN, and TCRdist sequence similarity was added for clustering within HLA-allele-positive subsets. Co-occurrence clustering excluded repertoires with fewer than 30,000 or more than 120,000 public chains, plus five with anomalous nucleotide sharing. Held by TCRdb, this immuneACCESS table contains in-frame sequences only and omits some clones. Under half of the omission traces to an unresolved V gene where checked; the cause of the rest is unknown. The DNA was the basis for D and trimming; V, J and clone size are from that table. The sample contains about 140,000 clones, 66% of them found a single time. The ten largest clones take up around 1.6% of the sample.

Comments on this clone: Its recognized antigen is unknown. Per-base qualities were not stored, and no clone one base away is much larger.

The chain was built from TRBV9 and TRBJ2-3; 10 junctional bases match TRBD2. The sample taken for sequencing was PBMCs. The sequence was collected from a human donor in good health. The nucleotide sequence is TGTGCCAGCAGCCCTCTAGCGGGAGTCGGGTCAGATACGCAGTATTTT. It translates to CASSPLAGVGSDTQYF.